These 6 T cell receptor beta chains share one sample of origin, sequenced in a study of molecular identifiers for immune sequencing clone quantification. TCRdb recomputed calls from the PCR reads with MiXCR, one row per CDR3 protein. The sample holds about 630,000 distinct CDR3 sequences, about 25% seen once. The sequencing sample was made of naive CD8+ T cells from blood, with Jurkat cell RNA spiked in. As to subset: FACS-sorted CD8+CD4-CCR7+CD45RA+ naive T cells. The receptors shown here come from a human donor in good health. Some libraries in this study had Jurkat cell RNA spiked in.

Note on this clonotype: One base away lies a much larger clone, so this may be a sequencing read error. The chain links TRBV20-1 to TRBJ2-3; maybe TRBD1 (6 bases). V lost 4 bases and J lost 0, with 17 bases in between. The CDR3 has 16 amino acids. Germline V gene lookup returns CDR1 DFQATT and CDR2 SNEGSKA (reference sequence). CDR3 in DNA: TGCAGTGCTAACAATTTGGACAGTGCAAGCACAGATACGCAGTATTTT. Protein sequence: CSANNLDSASTDTQYF.

This clonotype was counted at least ten times. In DNA, the CDR3 is TGTGCCACCAGTGATCCTGGGGACGTCCTTGGGCCGGACGAGCAGTACTTC. It is translated as CATSDPGDVLGPDEQYF. This chain uses TRBV24-1 with TRBJ2-7; D may correspond to TRBD1 or TRBD2 (5 bases each). Trimming took 3 bases from V and 5 from J, leaving 22 bases between them. Germline V gene sequence: CDR1 KGHDR, CDR2 SFDVKD. The CDR3 loop spans 17 amino acids.

This chain uses TRBV20-1 with TRBJ1-1, with 8 positions matching TRBD1. The germline V gene encodes CDR1 DFQATT and CDR2 SNEGSKA (reference sequence). J was trimmed by 4 bases and V by 2 bases; bases with no gene match: 6. The CDR3 is 14 residues long. The DNA for the CDR3 is TGCAGTGCTAGACAGGGGGCAGGCGGCACTGAAGCTTTCTTT. Its translation: CSARQGAGGTEAFF.

This clonotype showed up just a few times. The genes are TRBV6-5 and TRBJ2-2; D call uncertain. Trimming removed 3 bases from V and 4 bases from J, with 6 bases in between. The length of the CDR3 is 13 residues. CDR1 is MNHEY and CDR2 is SVGAGI in the germline V gene. The DNA of the CDR3 is TGTGCCAGCAGTTATCGTCCCACCGGGGAGCTGTTTTTT. This codes for CASSYRPTGELFF.

This clonotype was seen repeatedly, ten times or more. V usage is TRBV12-3 or TRBV12-4 and J usage is TRBJ2-1; 8 nucleotides match TRBD2. This CDR3 spans 16 amino acids. The V and J ends lost 6 bases and 8 bases, in that order; junction bases with no gene match: 15. The CDR3 coding sequence is TGTGCCAGCAGGCCCGTGCGGACTAGCTACGGCGATGAGCAGTTCTTC. Amino acid sequence: CASRPVRTSYGDEQFF.

The sample holds many counts of this clonotype. This rearrangement joins TRBV5-6 to TRBJ2-3; D is perhaps TRBD1 (5 bases). CDR3 length equals 15 residues. The germline gives CDR1 SGHDT, CDR2 YYEEEE. Trimming pared 4 bases from V and 1 base from J, leaving 13 bases between. DNA of the CDR3: TGTGCCAGCAGCAAGGGGTATGGGGGCACAGATACGCAGTATTTT. Translation gives CASSKGYGGTDTQYF.